This TCR beta chain was sequenced during a study of PD-1 blockade in mismatch repair-deficient tumors. Findings of the study overall: Rapid post-treatment expansion, then contraction, generally preceding radiologic response, marked tumor-resident clones.

V was trimmed by 1 base and J by 1 base, leaving 5 bases between them. The CDR3 is 13 residues long. The germline CDR1 and CDR2 sequences are SEHNR and FQNEAQ (reference sequence). TCRdb's table, derived via immunoSEQ multiplex PCR, lists solely in-frame clones and lacks some. The table shows 130,000 or so clones, with 86% occurring only once. There are a few counts of this clone. The antigen is not known. The sequencing here drew on peripheral blood, taken 44 weeks after starting pembrolizumab. This sequence joins TRBV7-9 and TRBJ2-7; D ambiguous. This clonotype was sampled from an adult with mismatch repair-deficient cancer. The CDR3: CASSLEDSYEQYF. CDR3 nucleotide sequence: TGTGCCAGCAGCTTAGAAGATTCCTACGAGCAGTACTTC.